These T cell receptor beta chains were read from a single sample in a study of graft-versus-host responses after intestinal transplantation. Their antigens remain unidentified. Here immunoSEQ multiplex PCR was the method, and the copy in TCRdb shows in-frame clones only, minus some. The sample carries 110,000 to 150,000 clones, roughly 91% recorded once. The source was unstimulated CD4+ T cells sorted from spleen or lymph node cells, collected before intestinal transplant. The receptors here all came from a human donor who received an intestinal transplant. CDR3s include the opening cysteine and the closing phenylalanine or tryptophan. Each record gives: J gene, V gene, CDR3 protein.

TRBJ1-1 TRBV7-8 CASSLERGLEAFF
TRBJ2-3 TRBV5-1 CASSLNGLAGDTQYF
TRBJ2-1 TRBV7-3 CASSERSYNEQFF
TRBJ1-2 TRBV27 CASSSSSSWGYGYTF
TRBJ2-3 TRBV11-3 CASSLTAGNRADTQYF
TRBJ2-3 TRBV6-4 CASSSGSGSTDTQYF
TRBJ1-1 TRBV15 CATSEGQGQKAFF
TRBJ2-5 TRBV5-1 CASSSLAGDQETQYF
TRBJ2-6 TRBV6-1 CASSAGTGQSGANVLTF
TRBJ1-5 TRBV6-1 CASSVWTGASNQPQHF
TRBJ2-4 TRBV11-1 CASSASGSGGNIQYF
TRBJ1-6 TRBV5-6 CASSSDRGASPLHF
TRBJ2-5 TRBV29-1 CSVEIETQYF
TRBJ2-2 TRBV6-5 CASSFSGGRGTGELFF
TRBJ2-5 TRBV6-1 CASSDRGRGETQYF
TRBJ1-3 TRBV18 CASSDSDGNTIYF
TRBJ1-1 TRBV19 CASSRGQGYTEAFF
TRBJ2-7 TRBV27 CASRDSYLTYEQYF
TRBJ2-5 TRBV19 CASKPDRSETQYF
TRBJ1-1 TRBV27 CASSPLPAATGLNTEAFF
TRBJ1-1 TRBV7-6 CASSLGSGFSNTEAFF
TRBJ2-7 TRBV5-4 CASSLARGSGEQYF
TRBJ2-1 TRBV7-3 CASSLRMGQRIRGEQFF
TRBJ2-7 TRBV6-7 CASSYSNRQGGCEQYF
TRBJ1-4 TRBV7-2 CASSSRWSTNEKLFF
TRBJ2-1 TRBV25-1 CASSETGANNEQFF
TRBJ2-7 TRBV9 CASSVVMPEQYF
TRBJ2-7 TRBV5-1 CASSLAGTGLEEQYF
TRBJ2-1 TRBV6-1 CAGSEGGGRATDEQFF
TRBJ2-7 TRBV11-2 CASSPPRDEQYF
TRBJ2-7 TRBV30 CAWTARPKGEQYF
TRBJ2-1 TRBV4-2 CASSQDFRSTYNEQFF
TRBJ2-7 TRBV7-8 CASSLLTVGKEQYF
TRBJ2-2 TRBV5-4 CASSLGPTPGRTTGELFF
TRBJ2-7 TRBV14 CASSKGLAGGSLREQYF
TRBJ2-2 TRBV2 CASSSYPLAGAGAGELFF
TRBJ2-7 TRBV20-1 CSAVGPYEQYF
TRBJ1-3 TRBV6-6 CASSYTGNTIYF
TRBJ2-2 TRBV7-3 CASRRDRGGGELFF
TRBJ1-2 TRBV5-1 CASSLEQGGYGYTF
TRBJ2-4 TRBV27 CASSKSPGQVPLIAKNIQYF
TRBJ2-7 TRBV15 CATSRDRLAVPYEQYF
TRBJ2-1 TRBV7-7 CASSSGLAGGPYNEQFF
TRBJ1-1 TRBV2 CASMKQTGTTEAFF
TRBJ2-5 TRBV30 CACSGTEETQYF
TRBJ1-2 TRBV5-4 CASSFKTETNYGYTF
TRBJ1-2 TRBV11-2 CASSLGQGLHPNYGYTF
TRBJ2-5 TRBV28 CASSFRLSGARETQYF